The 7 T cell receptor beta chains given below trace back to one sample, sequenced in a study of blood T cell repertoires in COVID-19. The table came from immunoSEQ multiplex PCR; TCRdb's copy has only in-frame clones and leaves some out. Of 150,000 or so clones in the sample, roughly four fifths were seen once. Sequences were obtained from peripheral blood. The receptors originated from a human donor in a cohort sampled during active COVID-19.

CDR3 bases: TGTGCCATCAGTGAGTTCGCCGGGAGGCAGGGTGAGGAGCAGTACTTC. This codes for CAISEFAGRQGEEQYF. This chain links TRBV10-3 with TRBJ2-7; 7 bases line up with TRBD2. This CDR3 spans 16 amino acids. V dropped 1 base and J dropped 7; count of bases not matched to a gene: 13. CDR1 is ENHRY, CDR2 SYGVKD, per germline.

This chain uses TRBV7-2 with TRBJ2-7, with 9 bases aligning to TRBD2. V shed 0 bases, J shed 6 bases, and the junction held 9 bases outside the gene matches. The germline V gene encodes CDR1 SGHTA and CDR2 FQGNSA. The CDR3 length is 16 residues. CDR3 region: CASSLAPIAGAGEQYF. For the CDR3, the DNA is TGTGCCAGCAGCTTAGCGCCGATAGCGGGAGCGGGCGAGCAGTACTTC.

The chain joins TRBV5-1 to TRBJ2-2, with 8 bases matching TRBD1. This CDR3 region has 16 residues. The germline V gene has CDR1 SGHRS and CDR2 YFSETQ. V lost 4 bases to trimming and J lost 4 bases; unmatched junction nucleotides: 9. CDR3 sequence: CASSPLDTGGTGELFF. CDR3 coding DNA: TGCGCCAGCAGCCCGTTAGACACAGGGGGCACCGGGGAGCTGTTTTTT.

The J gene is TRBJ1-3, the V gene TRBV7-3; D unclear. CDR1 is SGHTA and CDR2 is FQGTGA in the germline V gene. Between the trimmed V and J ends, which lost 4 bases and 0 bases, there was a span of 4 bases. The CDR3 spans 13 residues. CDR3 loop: CASSSGSGNTIYF. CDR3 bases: TGTGCCAGCAGCTCGGGCTCTGGAAACACCATATATTTT.

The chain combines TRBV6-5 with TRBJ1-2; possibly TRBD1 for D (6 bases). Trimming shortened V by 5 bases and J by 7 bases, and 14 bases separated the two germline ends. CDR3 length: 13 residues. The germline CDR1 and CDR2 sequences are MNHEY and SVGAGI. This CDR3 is CASSLGGAGGYTF. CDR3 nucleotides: TGTGCCAGCAGTCTAGGGGGGGCCGGTGGCTACACCTTC.

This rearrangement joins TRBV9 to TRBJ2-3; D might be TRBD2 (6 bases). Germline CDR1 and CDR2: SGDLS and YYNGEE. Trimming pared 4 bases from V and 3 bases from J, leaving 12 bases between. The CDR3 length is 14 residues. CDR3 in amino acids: CASSFQRETDTQYF. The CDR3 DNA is TGTGCCAGCAGCTTTCAACGGGAGACAGATACGCAGTATTTT.

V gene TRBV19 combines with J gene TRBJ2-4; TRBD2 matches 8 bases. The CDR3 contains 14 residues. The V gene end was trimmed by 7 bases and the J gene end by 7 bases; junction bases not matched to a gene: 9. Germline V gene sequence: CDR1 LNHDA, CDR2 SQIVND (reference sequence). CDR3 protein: CASKKRELGNIQYF. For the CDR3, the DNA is TGTGCCAGTAAAAAGCGGGAGTTGGGTAACATTCAGTACTTC.